What follows are 20 T cell receptor beta chains derived from one specimen sequenced in a study of blood T cell repertoires in COVID-19. Using immunoSEQ multiplex PCR, the repertoire was profiled, and TCRdb retains in-frame clones only, with some absent. The data show 150,000 to 180,000 clones, 70% to 85% seen once. The material sequenced was peripheral blood. The source of these receptors is a woman in her sixties with acute or convalescent COVID-19.

The CDR3 DNA reads as TGTGCCAGCAGCCCCCGGGGATCCTCCGGGGGAGATACGCAGTATTTT. Translation: CASSPRGSSGGDTQYF. The chain combines TRBV9 with TRBJ2-3, with D possibly TRBD2 on 6 matching bases. Between the trimmed V and J ends, which lost 4 bases and 5 bases, there was a span of 20 bases. The CDR3 totals 16 residues. Germline V CDR1 and CDR2: SGDLS, YYNGEE.

The chain links TRBV12-3 or TRBV12-4 to TRBJ1-2; D not certain. The CDR3 length is 12 residues. Trimming shortened V by 0 bases and J by 7 bases, and 6 bases separated the two germline ends. CDR3 DNA sequence: TGTGCCAGCAGTTTAGCCCCGGGTGGCTACACCTTC. Its protein product is CASSLAPGGYTF.

This clone came up once. The CDR3 region is CASSLQGTTNEKLFF. The CDR3 DNA follows: TGCGCCAGCAGCTTACAGGGCACAACTAATGAAAAACTGTTTTTT. V and J are TRBV5-1 and TRBJ1-4, with D perhaps TRBD1 (6 bases). Trimming left V 2 bases short and J 0 bases short, with 8 bases between. This CDR3 is 15 amino acids long. CDR1 and CDR2 from the germline V gene are SGHRS and YFSETQ.

This chain joins TRBV15 and TRBJ1-5; weak D call: TRBD1 (5 bases). The V gene lost 7 bases and the J gene lost 5 bases, with 15 bases spanning the gap. Germline V gene data show CDR1 as LNHNV and CDR2 as YYDKDF (reference sequence). The CDR3 is 14 amino acids. The CDR3 spells CATTEWGRYQPQHF. The CDR3 nucleotides are TGTGCCACCACGGAATGGGGGAGGTATCAGCCCCAGCATTTT.

This clone was observed once. This chain links TRBV6-5 with TRBJ1-3; tentative D call: TRBD1 (6 bases). The length of the CDR3 is 12 residues. Per the germline V gene, CDR1 is MNHEY and CDR2 is SVGAGI. Deletions cut 5 bases from V and 8 bases from J, with 10 bases between. In nucleotides, the CDR3 is TGTGCCAGCAGTACACAGGGAGACACCATATATTTT. It specifies CASSTQGDTIYF.

The chain recombines TRBV27 with TRBJ1-1, with D perhaps matching TRBD1 (5 bases). This CDR3 is 14 amino acids long. Germline V gene sequence: CDR1 MNHEY, CDR2 SMNVEV (reference sequence). V lost 6 bases to trimming and J lost 4 bases, with 15 bases between them. The CDR3 nucleotides are TGTGCCAGCAGACCCGTCGGGGGTGGCACTGAAGCTTTCTTT. Encoded protein: CASRPVGGGTEAFF.

This sequence joins TRBV2 and TRBJ2-4, with 10 bases aligning to TRBD1. Trimming cost V 8 bases and J 7 bases; bases outside gene matches: 5. Germline CDR1 reads SNHLY; CDR2 reads FYNNEI. This CDR3 has 13 amino acids. CDR3 amino acids: CASRQGAENIQYF. CDR3 bases: TGTGCCAGCCGACAGGGGGCGGAGAACATTCAGTACTTC.

This clone was detected only once. The chain uses TRBV6-5 and TRBJ2-1, with 9 bases lining up with TRBD1. CDR1 is MNHEY, CDR2 SVGAGI, per germline. This CDR3 has 15 residues. With 2 bases clipped from V and 8 bases from J, the junction kept 7 bases outside the gene matches. The CDR3 sequence is CASSYPGTGLHEQFF. CDR3 bases: TGTGCCAGCAGTTACCCCGGGACAGGGTTACATGAGCAGTTCTTC.

The chain carries TRBV7-9 and TRBJ2-5; 8 bases are shared with TRBD1. Germline loops: CDR1 SEHNR, CDR2 FQNEAQ (reference sequence). V gave up 4 bases and J gave up 5 bases; unmatched junction bases: 9. The length of the CDR3 is 15 residues. The CDR3 DNA follows: TGTGCCAGCAGCTGGAGGACAGGGACCTTGGAGACCCAGTACTTC. It translates to CASSWRTGTLETQYF.

The chain employs TRBV5-1 and TRBJ1-4, with 8 bases matching TRBD1. Germline values: CDR1 SGHRS, CDR2 YFSETQ. V lost 8 bases, J lost 6 bases, and 6 bases stayed unmatched. The length of the CDR3 is 13 residues. CDR3 residues: CASRGQVDEKLFF. CDR3 nucleotide sequence: TGCGCCAGTAGGGGACAGGTGGATGAAAAACTGTTTTTT.

The CDR3 DNA follows: TGTGCCAGCAGCGTTCAGGGATACACTGAAGCTTTCTTT. This gives the protein CASSVQGYTEAFF. The chain has TRBV7-8 and TRBJ1-1; a weak D match, TRBD1 (5 bases). The ends were cut back, 5 bases at V and 3 bases at J, with 10 bases in the middle. This CDR3 contains 13 residues. Germline assignment: CDR1 SGHVS and CDR2 FQNEAQ.

The chain uses TRBV4-1 and TRBJ2-1, with D possibly being TRBD2 (6 bases). The CDR3 runs 15 residues. Germline V gene sequence: CDR1 MGHRA, CDR2 YSYEKL. V dropped 3 bases and J dropped 6 bases, with 15 bases sitting between them. The CDR3 DNA follows: TGCGCCAGCAGCCAGGCGGGACGGGCCGCCAATGAGCAGTTCTTC. Translating gives CASSQAGRAANEQFF.

This clone was picked up one time. The rearrangement uses TRBV6-1 and TRBJ2-5; TRBD2 might be the D (6 bases). Germline V CDR1 and CDR2: MNHNS, SASEGT. CDR3 length equals 15 residues. Trimming cost V 3 bases and J 2 bases, with 13 bases left between them. The CDR3 nucleotides read TGTGCCAGCAGTGACCAGCGGGCCCCTCAAGAGACCCAGTACTTC. Its translation is CASSDQRAPQETQYF.

CDR3 sequence: CASRVRGEVNEQFF. The CDR3 coding sequence is TGTGCCAGCAGGGTCAGGGGGGAAGTCAATGAGCAGTTCTTC. V gene TRBV2 combines with J gene TRBJ2-1, with D maybe TRBD1 (7 bases). CDR1 SNHLY and CDR2 FYNNEI come from the germline V gene. There are 14 residues in the CDR3. The V and J ends lost 6 bases and 6 bases respectively, with 15 bases between them.

V gene TRBV24-1 combines with J gene TRBJ1-2; D is uncertain. The germline gives CDR1 KGHDR, CDR2 SFDVKD. This CDR3 has 14 amino acids. The V gene lost 2 bases and the J gene lost 1 base, with 7 bases spanning the gap. The CDR3 here is CATSDSYSNYGYTF. Written as DNA, the CDR3 is TGTGCCACCAGTGATTCGTACAGTAACTATGGCTACACCTTC.

The chain uses TRBV10-3 and TRBJ1-1, with D tentatively TRBD1 (6 bases). The ends were cut back, 2 bases at V and 3 bases at J, with 10 bases in the middle. This CDR3 has 14 residues. CDR1 is ENHRY, CDR2 SYGVKD, per germline. CDR3 region: CAISETGWDTEAFF. The CDR3 bases are TGTGCCATCAGTGAGACAGGGTGGGACACTGAAGCTTTCTTT.

This chain uses TRBV27 with TRBJ2-1, with 13 bases that match TRBD2. This CDR3 region has 15 residues. Germline CDR1 and CDR2: MNHEY and SMNVEV (reference sequence). Unmatched junction bases numbered 6, after V lost 5 bases and J lost 8 bases. CDR3 sequence: CASSPGLAGRDEQFF. The CDR3 DNA reads as TGTGCCAGCAGTCCGGGACTAGCGGGGAGGGATGAGCAGTTCTTC.

This chain uses TRBV7-9 with TRBJ1-2, with 7 bases matching TRBD1. The germline gives CDR1 SEHNR, CDR2 FQNEAQ (reference sequence). The CDR3 runs 13 residues. The ends lost 5 bases at V and 8 bases at J; junction bases unmatched: 8. The CDR3 DNA follows: TGTGCCAGCAGCCCAAGGGGGCCGGGAGGCTACACCTTC. Translating it yields CASSPRGPGGYTF.

This rearrangement joins TRBV6-5 to TRBJ2-3; TRBD1 agrees at 7 bases. Germline V gene lookup returns CDR1 MNHEY and CDR2 SVGAGI. CDR3 size: 15 residues. V gave up 7 bases and J gave up 0 bases; unmatched junction bases: 7. The CDR3 protein is CASKNRGRSTDTQYF. CDR3 DNA sequence: TGTGCCAGCAAGAACAGGGGACGTAGCACAGATACGCAGTATTTT.

The chain carries TRBV28 and TRBJ2-5, with 7 nucleotides matching TRBD1. The J segment lost 2 bases and the V segment lost 6 bases, leaving 0 bases of the junction unmatched. The germline V gene has CDR1 MDHEN and CDR2 SYDVKM. This CDR3 is built from 12 residues. CDR3 in amino acids: CASRTGQETQYF. DNA for the CDR3: TGTGCCAGCAGGACAGGGCAAGAGACCCAGTACTTC.